This T cell receptor (beta chain) was recovered during a study of shared clonotypes between healthy human individuals. Study details: Each donor's CD4 naive and CD4 memory cells filled three plates apiece, CD8 naive two, and CD8 memory one. Study outcomes and limitations: Sampling was confined to blood; repertoires within tissues likely differ. Sorted-subset sequencing was shown by rarefaction to be incomplete despite large depth.

The V segment lost 4 bases and the J segment 7 bases; nucleotides outside the gene matches: 10. Germline assignment: CDR1 SEHNR and CDR2 FQNEAQ (reference sequence). CDR3 length: 15 amino acids. Data came from immunoSEQ multiplex PCR; TCRdb stores just in-frame clones and leaves some out. Of about 92,000 clones listed, 60% to 75% are singletons. This clone came up a few times. Its antigen remains unidentified. None of the donors, who were healthy HIV-negative adults, had recently had acute infections or vaccinations. The sequenced sample was memory CD8+ T cells sorted from blood. The subset denotes: CD45RO+ cells pooled with CCR7-negative TemRA cells. The source is a man younger than 40 in good health. This chain joins TRBV7-9 and TRBJ2-7; 10 nucleotides agree with TRBD1. The CDR3 protein is CASSSGQGENLEQYF. CDR3 DNA: TGTGCCAGCAGCTCCGGACAGGGGGAGAACTTGGAGCAGTACTTC.